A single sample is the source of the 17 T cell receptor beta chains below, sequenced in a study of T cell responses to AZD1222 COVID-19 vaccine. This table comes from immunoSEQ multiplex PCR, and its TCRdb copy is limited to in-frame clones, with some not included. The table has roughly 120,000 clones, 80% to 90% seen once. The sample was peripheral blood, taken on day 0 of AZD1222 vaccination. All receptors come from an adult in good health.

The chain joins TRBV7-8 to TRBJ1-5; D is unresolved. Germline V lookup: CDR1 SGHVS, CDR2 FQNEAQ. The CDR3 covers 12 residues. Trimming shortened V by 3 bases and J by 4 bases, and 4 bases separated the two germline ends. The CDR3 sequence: CASSLGNQPQHF. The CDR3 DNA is TGTGCCAGCAGCTTGGGAAATCAGCCCCAGCATTTT.

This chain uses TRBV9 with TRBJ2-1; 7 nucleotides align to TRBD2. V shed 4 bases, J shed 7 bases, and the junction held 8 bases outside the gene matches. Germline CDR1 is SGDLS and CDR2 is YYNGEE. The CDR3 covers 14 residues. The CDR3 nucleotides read TGTGCCAGCAGCACGGGTGGGGGGGTAAATGAGCAGTTCTTC. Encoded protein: CASSTGGGVNEQFF.

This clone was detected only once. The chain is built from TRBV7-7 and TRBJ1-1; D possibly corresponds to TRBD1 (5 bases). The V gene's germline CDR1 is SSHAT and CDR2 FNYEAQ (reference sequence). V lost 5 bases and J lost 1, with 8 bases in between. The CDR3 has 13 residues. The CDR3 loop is CASSPQGNTEAFF. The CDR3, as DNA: TGTGCCAGCAGCCCTCAGGGGAACACTGAAGCTTTCTTT. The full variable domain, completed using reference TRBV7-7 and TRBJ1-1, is GAGVSQSPRYKVTKRGQDVTLRCDPISSHATLYWYQQALGQGPEFLTYFNYEAQPDKSGLPSDRFSAERPEGSISTLTIQRTEQRDSAMYRCASSPQGNTEAFFGQGTRLTVV.

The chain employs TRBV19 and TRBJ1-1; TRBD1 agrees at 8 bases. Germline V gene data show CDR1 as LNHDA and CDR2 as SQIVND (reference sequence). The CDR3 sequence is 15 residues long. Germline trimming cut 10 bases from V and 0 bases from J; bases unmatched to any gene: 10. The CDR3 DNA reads TGTGCCACCCGAGGGCGACAGGGGATGAACACTGAAGCTTTCTTT. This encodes CATRGRQGMNTEAFF.

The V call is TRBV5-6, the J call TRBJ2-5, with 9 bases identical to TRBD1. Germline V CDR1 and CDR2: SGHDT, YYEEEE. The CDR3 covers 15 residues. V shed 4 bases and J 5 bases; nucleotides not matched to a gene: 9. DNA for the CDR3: TGTGCCAGCAGCGTGGGACAGGGTGTAGTCGAGACCCAGTACTTC. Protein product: CASSVGQGVVETQYF.

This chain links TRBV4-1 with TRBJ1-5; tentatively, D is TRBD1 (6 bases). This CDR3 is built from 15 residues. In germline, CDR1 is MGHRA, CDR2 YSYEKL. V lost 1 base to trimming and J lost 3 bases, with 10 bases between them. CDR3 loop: CASSQADSYNQPQHF. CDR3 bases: TGCGCCAGCAGCCAAGCGGACAGTTACAATCAGCCCCAGCATTTT.

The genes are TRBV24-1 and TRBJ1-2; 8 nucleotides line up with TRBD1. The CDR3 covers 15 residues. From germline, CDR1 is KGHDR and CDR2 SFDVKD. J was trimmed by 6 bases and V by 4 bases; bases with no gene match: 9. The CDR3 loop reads CATSEAGQGLHGYTF. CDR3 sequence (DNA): TGTGCCACCAGTGAGGCAGGACAGGGCCTCCATGGCTACACCTTC.

CDR3 nucleotides: TGTGCCAGCTTCGAGGGGAGGGTAAGGGGCAATGAGCAGTTCTTC. It codes for CASFEGRVRGNEQFF. J is TRBJ2-1 and V is TRBV5-8; 7 bases align to TRBD2. The V and J ends lost 7 bases and 6 bases, in that order; junction bases with no gene match: 13. Germline V CDR1 and CDR2: SGHTS, YDEGEE. This CDR3 contains 15 residues.

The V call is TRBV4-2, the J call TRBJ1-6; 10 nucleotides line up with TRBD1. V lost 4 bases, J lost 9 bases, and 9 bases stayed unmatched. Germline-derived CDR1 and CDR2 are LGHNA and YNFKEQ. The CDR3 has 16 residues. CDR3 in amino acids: CASSLPLGTGASPLHF. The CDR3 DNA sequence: TGTGCCAGCAGCCTCCCATTGGGGACAGGGGCTTCACCCCTCCACTTT.

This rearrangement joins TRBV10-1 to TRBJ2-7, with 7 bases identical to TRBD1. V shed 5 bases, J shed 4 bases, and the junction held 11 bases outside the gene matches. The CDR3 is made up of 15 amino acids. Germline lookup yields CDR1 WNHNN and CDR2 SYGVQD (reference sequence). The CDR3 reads CASSPGGQSGYEQYF. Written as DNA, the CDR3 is TGCGCCAGCAGTCCAGGGGGACAGTCGGGGTACGAGCAGTACTTC.

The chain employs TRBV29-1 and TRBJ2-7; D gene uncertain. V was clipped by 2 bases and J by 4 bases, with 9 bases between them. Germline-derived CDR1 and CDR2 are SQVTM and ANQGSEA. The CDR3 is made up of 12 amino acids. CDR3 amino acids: CSVESARYEQYF. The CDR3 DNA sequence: TGCAGCGTTGAATCGGCGAGATACGAGCAGTACTTC.

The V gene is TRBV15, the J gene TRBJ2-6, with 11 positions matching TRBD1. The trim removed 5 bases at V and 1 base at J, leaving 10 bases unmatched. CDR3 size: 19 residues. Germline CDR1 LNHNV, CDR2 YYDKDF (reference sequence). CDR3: CATSPRLGTGGSGANVLTF. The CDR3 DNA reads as TGTGCCACCAGCCCCCGGCTCGGGACAGGGGGTTCTGGGGCCAACGTCCTGACTTTC.

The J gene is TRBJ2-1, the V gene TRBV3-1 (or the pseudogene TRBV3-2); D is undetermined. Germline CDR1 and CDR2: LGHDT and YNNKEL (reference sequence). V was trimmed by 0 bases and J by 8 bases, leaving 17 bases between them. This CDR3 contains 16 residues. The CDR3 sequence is CASSQEPGPPFHEQFF. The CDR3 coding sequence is TGTGCCAGCAGCCAAGAACCGGGCCCCCCTTTCCATGAGCAGTTCTTC.

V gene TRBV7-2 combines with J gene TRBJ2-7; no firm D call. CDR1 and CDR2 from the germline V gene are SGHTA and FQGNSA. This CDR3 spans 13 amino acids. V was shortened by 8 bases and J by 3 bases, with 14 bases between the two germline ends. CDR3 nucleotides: TGTGCCAGCTCACGGTCCCAGTACTACGAGCAGTACTTC. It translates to CASSRSQYYEQYF.

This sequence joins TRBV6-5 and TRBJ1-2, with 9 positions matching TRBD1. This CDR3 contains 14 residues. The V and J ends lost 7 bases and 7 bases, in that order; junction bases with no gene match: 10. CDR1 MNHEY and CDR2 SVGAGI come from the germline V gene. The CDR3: CASNQDRGNFGYTF. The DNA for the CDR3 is TGTGCCAGCAACCAAGACAGGGGGAATTTTGGCTACACCTTC.

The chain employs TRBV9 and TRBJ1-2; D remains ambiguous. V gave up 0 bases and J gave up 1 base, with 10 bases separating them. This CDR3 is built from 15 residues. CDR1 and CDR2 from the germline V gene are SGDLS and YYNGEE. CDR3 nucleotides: TGTGCCAGCAGCGTAGCGTTAGGGAATAACTATGGCTACACCTTC. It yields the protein CASSVALGNNYGYTF.

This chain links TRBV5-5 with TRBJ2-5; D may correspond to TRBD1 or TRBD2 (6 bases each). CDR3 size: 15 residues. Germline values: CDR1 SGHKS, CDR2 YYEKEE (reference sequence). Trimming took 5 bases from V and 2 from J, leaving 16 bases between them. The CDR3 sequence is CASRKSTGAQETQYF. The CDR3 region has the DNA TGTGCCAGCAGGAAAAGCACGGGGGCACAAGAGACCCAGTACTTC.